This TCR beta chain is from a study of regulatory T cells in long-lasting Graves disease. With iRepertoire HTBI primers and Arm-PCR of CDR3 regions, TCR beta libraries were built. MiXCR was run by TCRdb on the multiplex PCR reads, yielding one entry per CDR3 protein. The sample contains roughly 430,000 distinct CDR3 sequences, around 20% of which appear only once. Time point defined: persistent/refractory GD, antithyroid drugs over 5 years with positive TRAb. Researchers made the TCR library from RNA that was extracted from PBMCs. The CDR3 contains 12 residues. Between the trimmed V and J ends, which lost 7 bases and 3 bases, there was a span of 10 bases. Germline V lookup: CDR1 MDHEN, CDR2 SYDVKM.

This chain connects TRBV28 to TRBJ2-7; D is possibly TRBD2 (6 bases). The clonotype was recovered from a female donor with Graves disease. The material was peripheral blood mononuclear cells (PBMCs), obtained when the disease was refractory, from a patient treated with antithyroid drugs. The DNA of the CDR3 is TGTGCCAGCACCGGGAGAATCTACGAGCAGTACTTC. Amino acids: CASTGRIYEQYF. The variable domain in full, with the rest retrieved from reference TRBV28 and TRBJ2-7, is DVKVTQSSRYLVKRTGEKVFLECVQDMDHENMFWYRQDPGLGLRLIYFSYDVKMKEKGDIPEGYSVSREKKERFSLILESASTNQTSMYLCASTGRIYEQYFGPGTRLTVT.